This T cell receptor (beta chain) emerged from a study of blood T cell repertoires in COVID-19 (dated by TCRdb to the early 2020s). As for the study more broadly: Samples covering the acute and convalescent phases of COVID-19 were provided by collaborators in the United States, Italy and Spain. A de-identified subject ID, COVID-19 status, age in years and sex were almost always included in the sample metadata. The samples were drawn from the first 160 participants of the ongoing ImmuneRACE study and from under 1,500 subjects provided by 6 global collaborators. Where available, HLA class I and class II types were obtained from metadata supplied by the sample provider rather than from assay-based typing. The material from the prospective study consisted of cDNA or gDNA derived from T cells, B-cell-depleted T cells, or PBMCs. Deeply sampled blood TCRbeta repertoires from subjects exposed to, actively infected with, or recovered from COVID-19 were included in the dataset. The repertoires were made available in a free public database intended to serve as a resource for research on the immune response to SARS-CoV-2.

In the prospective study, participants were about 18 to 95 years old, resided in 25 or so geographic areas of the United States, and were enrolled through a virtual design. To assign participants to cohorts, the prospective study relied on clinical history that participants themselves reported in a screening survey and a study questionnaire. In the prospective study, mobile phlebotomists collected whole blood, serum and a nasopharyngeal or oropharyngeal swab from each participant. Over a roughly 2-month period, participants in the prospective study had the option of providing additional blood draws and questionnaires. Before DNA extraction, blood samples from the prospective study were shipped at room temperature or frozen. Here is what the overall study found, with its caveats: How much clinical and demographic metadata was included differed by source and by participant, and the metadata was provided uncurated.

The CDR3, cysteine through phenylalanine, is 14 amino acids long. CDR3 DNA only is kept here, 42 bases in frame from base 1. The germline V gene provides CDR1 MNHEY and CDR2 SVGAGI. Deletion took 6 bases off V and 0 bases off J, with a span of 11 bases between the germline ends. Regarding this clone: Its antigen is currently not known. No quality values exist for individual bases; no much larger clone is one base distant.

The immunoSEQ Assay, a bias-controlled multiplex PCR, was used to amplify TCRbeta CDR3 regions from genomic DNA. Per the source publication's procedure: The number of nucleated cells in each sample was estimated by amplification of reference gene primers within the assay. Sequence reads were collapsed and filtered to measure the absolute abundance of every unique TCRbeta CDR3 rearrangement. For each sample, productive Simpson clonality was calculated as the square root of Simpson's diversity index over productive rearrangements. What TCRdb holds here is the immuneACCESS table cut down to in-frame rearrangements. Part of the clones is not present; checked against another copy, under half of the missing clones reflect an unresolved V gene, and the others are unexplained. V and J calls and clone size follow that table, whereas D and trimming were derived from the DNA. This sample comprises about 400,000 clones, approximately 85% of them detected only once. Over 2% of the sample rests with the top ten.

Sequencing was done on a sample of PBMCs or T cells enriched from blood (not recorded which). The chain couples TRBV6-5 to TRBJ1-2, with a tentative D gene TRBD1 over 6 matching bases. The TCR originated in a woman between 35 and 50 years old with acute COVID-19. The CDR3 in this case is CASSVNRANYGYTF. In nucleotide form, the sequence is TGTGCCAGCAGCGTGAACAGGGCTAACTATGGCTACACCTTC.